The entry below gives a single TCR beta chain sequence along with its context. This could be a read error, since a much larger clone is one nucleotide away. The data were obtained in a study of T cells in Graves' hyperthyroidism and ophthalmopathy. Researchers amplified the TCR beta CDR3 regions from RNA transcripts. TCR CDR3 regions were first amplified by RT-PCR with HTBI primers. From the multiplex PCR reads, TCRdb called clonotypes with MiXCR, one entry per CDR3 protein. This table has about 350,000 distinct CDR3 sequences, approximately 15% appearing once. CDR1 and CDR2 (germline): GTSNPN, SVGIG (reference sequence). This CDR3 comprises 13 residues. With 5 bases removed from V and 6 bases from J, the gap between germline ends came to 16 bases.

Sequenced: blood. The TCR sequence derives from a woman aged 35 to 49 with Graves' ophthalmopathy. The chain couples TRBV30 to TRBJ1-2, with D tentatively TRBD1 (5 bases). CDR3 DNA sequence: TGTGCCTGGGGACACGGGGAAGCGGATGGCTACACCTTC. This sequence encodes CAWGHGEADGYTF.